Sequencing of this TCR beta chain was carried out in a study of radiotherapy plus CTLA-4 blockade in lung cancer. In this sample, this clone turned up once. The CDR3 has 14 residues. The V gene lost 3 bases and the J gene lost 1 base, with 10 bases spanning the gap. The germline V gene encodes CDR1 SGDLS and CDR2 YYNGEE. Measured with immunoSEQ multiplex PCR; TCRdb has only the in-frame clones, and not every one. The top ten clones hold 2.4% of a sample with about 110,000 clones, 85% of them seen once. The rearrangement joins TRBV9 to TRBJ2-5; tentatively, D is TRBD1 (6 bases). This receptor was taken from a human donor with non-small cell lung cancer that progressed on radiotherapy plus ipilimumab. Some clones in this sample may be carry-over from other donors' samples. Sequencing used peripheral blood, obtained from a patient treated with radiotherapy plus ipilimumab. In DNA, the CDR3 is TGTGCCAGCAGCGAACAGGGTTCCCAAGAGACCCAGTACTTC. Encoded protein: CASSEQGSQETQYF.